This TCR beta chain stems from a study of T cell responses to AZD1222 COVID-19 vaccine (dated by TCRdb to about 2021). As for the study more broadly: TCR sequencing covered roughly 230 trial participants: approximately 200 given two doses of AZD1222 and 26 given two doses of MenACWY control vaccine. Enrollment into the trials was organized by age into subgroups of 18-55, 56-69 and 70-plus years, and those subgroups contained around 150, 28 and 57 TCR-sequenced participants, respectively. Study-level results and caveats: In the small 56-69-year group, the increase in depth fell short of significance, most likely because of low power. After two AZD1222 doses, spike-specific TCR breadth and depth were significantly higher than at day 0 and than in MenACWY recipients. Most participants were white British and females outnumbered males, and the authors suggested that clonal diversity may have been underestimated. Because no samples from the day 14 peak response were available, repertoires could be characterized only after the peak T cell response. Reportedly, almost half of the unique spike-specific TCRs recognized epitopes lying outside the regions that are mutated in the B.1.351 and B.1.1.7 variants. Conclusions about previously exposed vaccinees are limited, since just five or six AZD1222 recipients were seropositive for SARS-CoV-2 at baseline. CD4 TCRs associated with the vaccine covered the entire spike protein, and the dominant responses were in regions 160-218 and 743-854.

The CDR3 regions of human TCRbeta chains were subjected to immunosequencing. On the study's bioinformatics: TCRs in the repertoires were matched against a reference library of SARS-CoV-2-specific TCRs that had been generated with the MIRA antigen-specificity platform. Breadth was defined as the fraction of unique TCRs that were SARS-CoV-2-associated, and depth was defined as the fraction of total T cells that were SARS-CoV-2-associated. Using the MIRA data, every spike-specific TCR was mapped to the spike region that the TCR reacted to and assigned to either a CD4 or a CD8 class. Log10-transformed breadth and depth values were compared by one-way ANOVA with Sidak's multiple comparisons tests. Imported from immuneACCESS, the table was reduced by TCRdb to in-frame sequences with V and J called. These copies leave out some clones; in studies compared against another copy, an unresolved V gene accounts for under half, and the cause of the remainder is not known. Clone size and the V and J calls come from that table; the DNA yielded D and trimming. The sample records some 130,000 clones, approximately 92% of which are singletons. Together, the top ten hold 2.5% to 4% of the sample.

Regarding this clone: This clone's antigen is unknown. It has no much larger one-base neighbor in the sample; base qualities were not kept.

Taken from cysteine to phenylalanine, the CDR3 has 16 residues. The entry retains the CDR3 DNA only, 48 bases that are in frame from base 1. The V end loses 3 bases and the J end loses 4 bases, and a stretch of 18 bases separates them. Per the germline V gene, KGHSH is the CDR1 and LQKENI is the CDR2. The time point label, read with the paper, signifies: about 28 days (+/-7) after the second vaccine dose. AZD1222 recipients whose second dose came at about 4 weeks and those whose second dose came at about 12 weeks were combined into one group, since spike-specific TCR depth and breadth did not differ between the two schedules. Vaccinee samples were obtained from the UK trials COV001 and COV002, which included a single-blind randomized controlled phase 2/3 trial of AZD1222 (ChAdOx1 nCoV-19) in healthy adults. Trial participant PBMC samples were collected at day 0 and day 28 after the second dose for TCRbeta chain sequencing.

The chain uses TRBV18 and TRBJ1-1; possibly the D gene is TRBD1, per 5 matching bases. The receptor comes from an adult who received the AZD1222 COVID-19 vaccine. Sequenced here: peripheral blood, sampled 28 days after the second AZD1222 dose. The CDR3 protein sequence reads: CASSPRPELGGTEAFF. The nucleotide sequence reads TGTGCCAGCTCACCGAGGCCAGAACTTGGGGGCACTGAAGCTTTCTTT.